The TCR beta chain described here comes from a study of T cells in Graves' hyperthyroidism and ophthalmopathy. Study-wide context: The initial diagnosis was the point when peripheral blood was collected, ahead of any treatment.

CDR1 MNHNS and CDR2 SASEGT come from the germline V gene. V was clipped by 6 bases and J by 2 bases; unmatched bases: 4. The CDR3 loop spans 15 amino acids. The investigators amplified TCR beta CDR3 regions from RNA transcripts. Initially, a first-round RT-PCR of the TCR CDR3 employed the HTBI primer set. TCRdb re-called the multiplex PCR reads with MiXCR, one entry per CDR3 protein. The table shows around 560,000 distinct CDR3 sequences, with 16% occurring only once. Pregnant or lactating patients were excluded, as were those with uncontrolled infection or other autoimmune disease. This clonotype has at least ten counts.

This receptor was obtained from a woman between 18 and 30 years old with Graves' hyperthyroidism. Input material: blood. This chain links TRBV6-1 with TRBJ2-6; TRBD1 aligns across 7 bases. In DNA form, the CDR3 reads TGTGCCAGCAGGCAAGGGGGCGCTGGGGCCAACGTCCTGACTTTC. Amino acids: CASRQGGAGANVLTF.